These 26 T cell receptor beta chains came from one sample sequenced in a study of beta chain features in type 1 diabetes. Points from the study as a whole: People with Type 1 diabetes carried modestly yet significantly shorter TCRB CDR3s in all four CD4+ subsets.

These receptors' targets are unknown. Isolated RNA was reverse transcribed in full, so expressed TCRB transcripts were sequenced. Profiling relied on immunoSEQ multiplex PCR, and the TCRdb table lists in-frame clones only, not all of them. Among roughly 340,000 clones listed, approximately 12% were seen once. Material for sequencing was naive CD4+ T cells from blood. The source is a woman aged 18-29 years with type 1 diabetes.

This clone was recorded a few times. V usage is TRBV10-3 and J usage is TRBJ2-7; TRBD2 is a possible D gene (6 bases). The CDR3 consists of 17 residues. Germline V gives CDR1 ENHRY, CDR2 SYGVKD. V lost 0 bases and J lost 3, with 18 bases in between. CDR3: CAISESEGGMTFYEQYV. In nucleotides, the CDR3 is TGTGCCATCAGTGAGTCCGAGGGCGGGATGACGTTCTACGAGCAGTACGTC.

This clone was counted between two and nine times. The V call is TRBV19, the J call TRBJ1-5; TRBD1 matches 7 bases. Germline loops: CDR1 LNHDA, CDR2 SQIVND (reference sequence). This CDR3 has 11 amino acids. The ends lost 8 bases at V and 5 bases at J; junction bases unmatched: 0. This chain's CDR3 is CASQGDQPQHF. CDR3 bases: TGTGCCAGTCAGGGGGATCAGCCCCAGCATTTT.

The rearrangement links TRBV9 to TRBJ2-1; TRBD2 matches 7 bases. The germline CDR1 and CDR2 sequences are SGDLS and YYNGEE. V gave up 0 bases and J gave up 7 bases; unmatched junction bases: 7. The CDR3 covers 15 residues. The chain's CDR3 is CASSVGGGGPNEQFF. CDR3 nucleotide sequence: TGTGCCAGCAGCGTAGGGGGGGGAGGGCCAAATGAGCAGTTCTTC.

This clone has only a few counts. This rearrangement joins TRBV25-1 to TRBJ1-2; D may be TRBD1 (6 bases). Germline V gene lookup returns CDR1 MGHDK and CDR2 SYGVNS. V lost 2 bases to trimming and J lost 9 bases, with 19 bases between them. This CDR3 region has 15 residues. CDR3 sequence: CASSEPGRAGTSYTF. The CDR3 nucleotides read TGTGCCAGCAGTGAACCGGGCCGGGCAGGGACAAGCTACACCTTC.

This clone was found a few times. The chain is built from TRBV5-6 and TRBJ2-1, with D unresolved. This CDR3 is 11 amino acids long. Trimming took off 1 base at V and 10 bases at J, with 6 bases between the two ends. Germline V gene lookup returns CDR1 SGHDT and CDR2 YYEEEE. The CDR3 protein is CASSLWQEQFF. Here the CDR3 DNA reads TGTGCCAGCAGCTTGTGGCAAGAGCAGTTCTTC. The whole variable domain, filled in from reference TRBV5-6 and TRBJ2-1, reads DAGVTQSPTHLIKTRGQQVTLRCSPKSGHDTVSWYQQALGQGPQFIFQYYEEEERQRGNFPDRFSGHQFPNYSSELNVNALLLGDSALYLCASSLWQEQFFGPGTRLTVL.

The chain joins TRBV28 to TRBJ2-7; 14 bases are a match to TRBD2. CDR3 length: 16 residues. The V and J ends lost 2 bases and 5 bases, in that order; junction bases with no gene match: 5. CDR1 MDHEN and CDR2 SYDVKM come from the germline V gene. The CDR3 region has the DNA TGTGCCAGCAGTTTAGGGGGACTAGCGGGAGACCACGAGCAGTACGTC. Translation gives CASSLGGLAGDHEQYV.

The CDR3 nucleotides read TGTGCCTGGGGAAGGGGTAATGAGCAGTTCTTC. Its protein product is CAWGRGNEQFF. J is TRBJ2-1 and V is TRBV30, with a tentative D call TRBD1 (5 bases). The V end was cut by 5 bases, the J end by 7 bases, with 9 bases between. The CDR3 has 11 amino acids. CDR1 and CDR2 from the germline V gene are GTSNPN and SVGIG (reference sequence).

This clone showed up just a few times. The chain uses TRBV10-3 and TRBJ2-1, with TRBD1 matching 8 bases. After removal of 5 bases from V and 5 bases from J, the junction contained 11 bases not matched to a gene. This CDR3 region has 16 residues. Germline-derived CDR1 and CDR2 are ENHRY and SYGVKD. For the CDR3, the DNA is TGTGCCATCAGTAAGACTACCGGGACAGGCAACAATGAGCAGTTCTTC. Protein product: CAISKTTGTGNNEQFF.

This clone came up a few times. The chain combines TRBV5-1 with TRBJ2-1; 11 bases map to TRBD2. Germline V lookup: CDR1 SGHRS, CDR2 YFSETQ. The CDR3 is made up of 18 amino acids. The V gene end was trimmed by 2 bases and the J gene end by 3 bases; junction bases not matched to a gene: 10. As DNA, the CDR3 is TGCGCCAGCAGCTTCCTCGCCGGGACTAGCGGAGTCTACAATGAGCAGTTCTTC. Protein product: CASSFLAGTSGVYNEQFF.

The CDR3 region has the DNA TGTGCCAGCGATTTACGGCGGTCGCACGGTGAGACCCAGTACTTC. Translated: CASDLRRSHGETQYF. The V gene is TRBV6-1, the J gene TRBJ2-5; unclear D gene. The length of the CDR3 is 15 residues. The V gene's germline CDR1 is MNHNS and CDR2 SASEGT. Trimming cost V 8 bases and J 5 bases, with 21 bases left between them.

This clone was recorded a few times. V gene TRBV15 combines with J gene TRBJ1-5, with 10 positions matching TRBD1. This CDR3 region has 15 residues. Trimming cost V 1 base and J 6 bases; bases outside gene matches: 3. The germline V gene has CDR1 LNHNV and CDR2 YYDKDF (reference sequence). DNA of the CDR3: TGTGCCACCAGCAGAGGTGGGACAGGGGTTCAGCCCCAGCATTTT. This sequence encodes CATSRGGTGVQPQHF.

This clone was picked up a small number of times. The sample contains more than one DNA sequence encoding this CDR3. The CDR3 DNA reads TGTGCCAGCTCACCGGGACTAGCGCAAGAGACCCAGTACTTC. Its protein product is CASSPGLAQETQYF. The genes are TRBV18 and TRBJ2-5; 10 bases are shared with TRBD2. The CDR3 runs to 14 residues. Per the germline V gene, CDR1 is KGHSH and CDR2 is LQKENI. With V trimmed by 3 bases and J by 2 bases, 0 bases remained unmatched. Complete variable domain (other parts from reference TRBV18 and TRBJ2-5): NAGVMQNPRHLVRRRGQEARLRCSPMKGHSHVYWYRQLPEEGLKFMVYLQKENIIDESGMPKERFSAEFPKEGPSILRIQQVVRGDSAAYFCASSPGLAQETQYFGPGTRLLVL.

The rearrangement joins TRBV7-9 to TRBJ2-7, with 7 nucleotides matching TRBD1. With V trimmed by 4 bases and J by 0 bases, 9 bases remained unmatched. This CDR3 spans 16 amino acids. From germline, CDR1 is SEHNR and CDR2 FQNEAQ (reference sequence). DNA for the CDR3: TGTGCCAGCAGCTCAGGACAGGCCGACCTCTCCTACGAGCAGTACTTC. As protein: CASSSGQADLSYEQYF.

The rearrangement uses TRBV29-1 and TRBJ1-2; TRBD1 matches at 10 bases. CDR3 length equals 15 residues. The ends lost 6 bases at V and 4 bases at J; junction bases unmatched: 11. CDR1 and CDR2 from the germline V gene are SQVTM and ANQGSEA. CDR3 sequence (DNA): TGCAGCGTGGAGGGACAGGGGACCTCCGGCTATGGCTACACCTTC. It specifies CSVEGQGTSGYGYTF.

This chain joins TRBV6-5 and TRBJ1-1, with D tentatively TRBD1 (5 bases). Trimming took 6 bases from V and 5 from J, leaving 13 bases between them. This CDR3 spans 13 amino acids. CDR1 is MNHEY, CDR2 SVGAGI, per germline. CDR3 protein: CASRGPGRTEAFF. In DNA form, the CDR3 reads TGTGCCAGCAGGGGGCCGGGGAGGACTGAAGCTTTCTTT.

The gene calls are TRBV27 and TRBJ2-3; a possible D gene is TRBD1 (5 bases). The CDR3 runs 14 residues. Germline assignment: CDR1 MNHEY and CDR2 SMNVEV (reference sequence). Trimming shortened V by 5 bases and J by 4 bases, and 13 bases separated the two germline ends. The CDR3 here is CASSQFRASDTQYF. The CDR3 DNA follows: TGTGCCAGCAGTCAATTCAGGGCCTCAGATACGCAGTATTTT.

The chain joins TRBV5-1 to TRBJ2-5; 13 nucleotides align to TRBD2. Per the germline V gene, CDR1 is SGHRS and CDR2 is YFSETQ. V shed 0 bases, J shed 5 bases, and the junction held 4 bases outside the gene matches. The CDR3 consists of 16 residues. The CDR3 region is CASSLELAGGVETQYF. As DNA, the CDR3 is TGCGCCAGCAGCTTGGAACTAGCGGGAGGGGTCGAGACCCAGTACTTC.

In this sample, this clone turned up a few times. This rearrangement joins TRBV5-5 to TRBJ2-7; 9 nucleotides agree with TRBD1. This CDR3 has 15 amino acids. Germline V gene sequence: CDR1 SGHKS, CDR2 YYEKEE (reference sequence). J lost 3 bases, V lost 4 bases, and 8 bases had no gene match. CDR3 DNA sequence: TGTGCCAGCAGCCCACAGGGGGCGGTCATCTACGAGCAGTACGTC. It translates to CASSPQGAVIYEQYV.

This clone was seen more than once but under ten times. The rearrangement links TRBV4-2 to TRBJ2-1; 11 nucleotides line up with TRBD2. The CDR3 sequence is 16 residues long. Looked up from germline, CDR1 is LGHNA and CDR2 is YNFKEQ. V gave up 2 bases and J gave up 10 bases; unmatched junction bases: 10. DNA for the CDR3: TGTGCCAGCAGCCAAAACCCACTAGCGGGAGTAAGGGAGCAGTTCTTC. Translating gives CASSQNPLAGVREQFF.

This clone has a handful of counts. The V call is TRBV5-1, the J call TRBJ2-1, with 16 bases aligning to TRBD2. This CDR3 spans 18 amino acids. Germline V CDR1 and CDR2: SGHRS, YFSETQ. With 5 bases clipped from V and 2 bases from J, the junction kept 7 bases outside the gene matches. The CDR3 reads CASSTGTSGRGAYNEQFF. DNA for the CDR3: TGCGCCAGCAGTACCGGGACTAGCGGGAGGGGCGCCTACAATGAGCAGTTCTTC.

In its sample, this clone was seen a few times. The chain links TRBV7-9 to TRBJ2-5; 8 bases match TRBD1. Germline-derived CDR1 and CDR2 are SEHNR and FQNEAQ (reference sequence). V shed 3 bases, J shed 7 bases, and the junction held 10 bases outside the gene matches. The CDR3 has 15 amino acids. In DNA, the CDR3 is TGTGCCAGCAGCTTTGGGGACAGGCCCGGGGGGACCCAGTACTTC. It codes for CASSFGDRPGGTQYF.

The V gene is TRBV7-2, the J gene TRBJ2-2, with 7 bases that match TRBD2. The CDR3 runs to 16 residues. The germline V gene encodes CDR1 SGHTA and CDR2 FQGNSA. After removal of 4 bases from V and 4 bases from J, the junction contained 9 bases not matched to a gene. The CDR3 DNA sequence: TGTGCCAGCAGCTCCCTCGGACTAGACGGCACCGGGGAGCTGTTTTTT. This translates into CASSSLGLDGTGELFF.

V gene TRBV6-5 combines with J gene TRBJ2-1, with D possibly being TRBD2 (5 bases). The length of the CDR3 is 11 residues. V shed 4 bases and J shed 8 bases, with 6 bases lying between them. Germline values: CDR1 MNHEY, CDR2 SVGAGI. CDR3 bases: TGTGCCAGCAGTTTGCGGGATGAGCAGTTCTTC. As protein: CASSLRDEQFF.

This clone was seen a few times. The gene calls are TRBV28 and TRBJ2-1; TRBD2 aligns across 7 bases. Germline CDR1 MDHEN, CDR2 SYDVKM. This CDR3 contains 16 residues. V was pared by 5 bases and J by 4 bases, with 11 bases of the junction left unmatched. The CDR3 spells CASSPRAGFLYNEQFF. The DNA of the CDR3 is TGTGCCAGCAGTCCCCGAGCGGGATTCCTTTACAATGAGCAGTTCTTC. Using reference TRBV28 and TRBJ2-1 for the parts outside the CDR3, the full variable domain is DVKVTQSSRYLVKRTGEKVFLECVQDMDHENMFWYRQDPGLGLRLIYFSYDVKMKEKGDIPEGYSVSREKKERFSLILESASTNQTSMYLCASSPRAGFLYNEQFFGPGTRLTVL.

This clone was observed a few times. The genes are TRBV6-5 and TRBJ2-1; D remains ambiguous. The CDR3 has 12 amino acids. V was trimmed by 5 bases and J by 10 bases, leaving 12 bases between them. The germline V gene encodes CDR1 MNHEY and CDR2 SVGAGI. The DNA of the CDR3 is TGTGCCAGCAGTACGATTGGAGAGGAGCAGTTCTTC. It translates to CASSTIGEEQFF.

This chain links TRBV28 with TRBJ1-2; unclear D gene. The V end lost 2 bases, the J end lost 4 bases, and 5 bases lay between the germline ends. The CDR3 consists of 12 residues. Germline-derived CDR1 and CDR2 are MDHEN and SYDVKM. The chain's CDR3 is CASSLLGYGYTF. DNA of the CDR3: TGTGCCAGCAGTTTACTAGGCTATGGCTACACCTTC.